This record covers a single T cell receptor beta chain. With a J-beta primer mix and a sample-barcoded 5' primer, a second PCR ran about 7 to 12 cycles. TCRdb reprocessed the 5' RACE reads with MiXCR, giving one entry per CDR3 protein. The sample lists some 1 million distinct CDR3 sequences, around 43% occurring once. The sample belongs to a study of blood T cells in healthy people across ages. Germline loops: CDR1 SGHKS, CDR2 YYEKEE (reference sequence). The CDR3 is 16 residues long. V lost 5 bases, J lost 0 bases, and 11 bases stayed unmatched. The source of this sequence is a woman aged 55 to 70 in good health. The rearrangement uses TRBV5-5 and TRBJ2-7; 7 bases agree with TRBD1. Sample: blood. In DNA, the CDR3 is TGTGCCAGCAGGCCTACCGGACAGGTTAGCTCCTACGAGCAGTACTTC. Protein product: CASRPTGQVSSYEQYF.